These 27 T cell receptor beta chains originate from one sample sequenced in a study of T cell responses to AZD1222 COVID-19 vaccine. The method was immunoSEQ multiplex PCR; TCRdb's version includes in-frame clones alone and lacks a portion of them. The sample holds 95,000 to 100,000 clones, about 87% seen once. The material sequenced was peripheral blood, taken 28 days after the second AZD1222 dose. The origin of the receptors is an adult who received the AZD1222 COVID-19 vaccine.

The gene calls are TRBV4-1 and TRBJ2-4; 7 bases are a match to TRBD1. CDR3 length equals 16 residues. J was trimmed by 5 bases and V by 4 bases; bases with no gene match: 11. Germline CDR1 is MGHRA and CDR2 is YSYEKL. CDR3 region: CASSRPDRANENIQYF. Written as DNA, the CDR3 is TGCGCCAGCAGCCGCCCCGACAGGGCCAACGAAAACATTCAGTACTTC.

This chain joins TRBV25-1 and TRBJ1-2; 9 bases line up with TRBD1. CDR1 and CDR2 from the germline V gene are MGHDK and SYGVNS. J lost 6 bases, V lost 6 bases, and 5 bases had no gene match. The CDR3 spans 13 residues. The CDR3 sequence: CASRGDRADGYTF. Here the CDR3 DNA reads TGTGCCAGCAGGGGGGACAGGGCGGATGGCTACACCTTC.

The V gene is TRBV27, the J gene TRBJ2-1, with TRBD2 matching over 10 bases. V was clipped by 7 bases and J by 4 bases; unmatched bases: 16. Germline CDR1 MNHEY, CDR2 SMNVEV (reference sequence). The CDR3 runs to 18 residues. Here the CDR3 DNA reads TGTGCCAGCATCCCCGAATTCTCAAGCGGGAGGGGTTACAATGAGCAGTTCTTC. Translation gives CASIPEFSSGRGYNEQFF.

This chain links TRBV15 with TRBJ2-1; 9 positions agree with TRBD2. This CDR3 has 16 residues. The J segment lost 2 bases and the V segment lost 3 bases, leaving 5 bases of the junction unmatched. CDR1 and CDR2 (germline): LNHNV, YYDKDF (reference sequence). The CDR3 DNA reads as TGTGCCACCAGCAGGGCTAGCGGGGCCCCCTACAATGAGCAGTTCTTC. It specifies CATSRASGAPYNEQFF.

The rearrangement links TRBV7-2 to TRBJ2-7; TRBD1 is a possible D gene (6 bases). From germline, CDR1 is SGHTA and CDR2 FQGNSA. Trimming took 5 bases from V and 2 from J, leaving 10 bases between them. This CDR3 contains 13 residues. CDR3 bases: TGTGCCAGCAGCAGCCGGGACACCTACGAGCAGTACTTC. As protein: CASSSRDTYEQYF. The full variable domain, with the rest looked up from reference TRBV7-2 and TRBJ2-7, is GAGVSQSPSNKVTEKGKDVELRCDPISGHTALYWYRQSLGQGLEFLIYFQGNSAPDKSGLPSDRFSAERTGGSVSTLTIQRTQQEDSAVYLCASSSRDTYEQYFGPGTRLTVT.

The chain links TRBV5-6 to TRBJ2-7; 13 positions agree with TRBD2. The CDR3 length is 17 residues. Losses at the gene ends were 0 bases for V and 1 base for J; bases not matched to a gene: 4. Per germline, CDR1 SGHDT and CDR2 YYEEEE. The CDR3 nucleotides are TGTGCCAGCAGCTTGGTGACTAGCGGGAGGTGGTCCTACGAGCAGTACTTC. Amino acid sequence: CASSLVTSGRWSYEQYF.

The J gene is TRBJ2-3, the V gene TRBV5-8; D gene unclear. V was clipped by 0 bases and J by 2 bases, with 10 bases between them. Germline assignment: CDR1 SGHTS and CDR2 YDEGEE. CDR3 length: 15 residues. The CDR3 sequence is CASSLAVGVTDTQYF. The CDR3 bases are TGTGCCAGCAGCTTGGCGGTTGGGGTCACAGATACGCAGTATTTT.

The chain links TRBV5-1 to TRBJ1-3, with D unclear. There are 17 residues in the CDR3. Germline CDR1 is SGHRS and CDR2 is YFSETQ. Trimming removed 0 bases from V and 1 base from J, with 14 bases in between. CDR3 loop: CASSLDASIVSGNTIYF. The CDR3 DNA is TGCGCCAGCAGCTTGGACGCCAGTATCGTTTCTGGAAACACCATATATTTT.

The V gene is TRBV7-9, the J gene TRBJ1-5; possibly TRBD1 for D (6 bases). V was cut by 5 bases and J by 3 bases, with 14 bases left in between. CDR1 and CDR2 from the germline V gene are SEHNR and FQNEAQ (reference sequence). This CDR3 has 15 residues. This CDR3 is CASSLQGTVNQPQHF. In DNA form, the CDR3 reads TGTGCCAGCAGCCTACAGGGTACGGTCAATCAGCCCCAGCATTTT.

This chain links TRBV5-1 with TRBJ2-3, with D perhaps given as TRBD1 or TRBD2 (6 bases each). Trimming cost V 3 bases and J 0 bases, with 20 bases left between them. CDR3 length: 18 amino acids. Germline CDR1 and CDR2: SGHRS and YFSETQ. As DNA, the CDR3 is TGCGCCAGCAGCTCGAAGCTGGGGGGCCGCGCTAGCACAGATACGCAGTATTTT. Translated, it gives CASSSKLGGRASTDTQYF.

CDR3 sequence: CASSYSGGRYGYTF. CDR3 DNA sequence: TGTGCCAGCAGTTACTCAGGGGGACGCTATGGCTACACCTTC. This chain links TRBV6-2 or TRBV6-3 with TRBJ1-2, with D possibly TRBD1 on 6 matching bases. Trimming took off 0 bases at V and 4 bases at J, with 9 bases between the two ends. The CDR3 is made up of 14 amino acids. Germline lookup yields CDR1 MNHEY and CDR2 SVGEGT.

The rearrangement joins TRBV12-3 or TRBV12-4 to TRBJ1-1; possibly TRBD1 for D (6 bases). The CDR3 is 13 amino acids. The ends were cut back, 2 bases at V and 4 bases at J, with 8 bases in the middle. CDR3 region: CASSLRGSTEAFF. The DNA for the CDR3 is TGTGCCAGCAGTTTAAGGGGGAGCACTGAAGCTTTCTTT.

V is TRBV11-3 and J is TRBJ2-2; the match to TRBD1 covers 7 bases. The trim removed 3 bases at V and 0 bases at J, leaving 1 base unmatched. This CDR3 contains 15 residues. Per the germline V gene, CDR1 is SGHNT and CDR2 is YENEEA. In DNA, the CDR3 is TGTGCCAGCAGCTTTGGGACAGCGAACACCGGGGAGCTGTTTTTT. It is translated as CASSFGTANTGELFF.

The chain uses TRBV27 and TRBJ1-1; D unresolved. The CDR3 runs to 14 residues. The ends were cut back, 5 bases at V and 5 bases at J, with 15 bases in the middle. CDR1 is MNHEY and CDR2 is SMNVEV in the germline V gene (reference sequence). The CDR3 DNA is TGTGCCAGCAGTACAACGCGGGGTCTGACTGAAGCTTTCTTT. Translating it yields CASSTTRGLTEAFF.

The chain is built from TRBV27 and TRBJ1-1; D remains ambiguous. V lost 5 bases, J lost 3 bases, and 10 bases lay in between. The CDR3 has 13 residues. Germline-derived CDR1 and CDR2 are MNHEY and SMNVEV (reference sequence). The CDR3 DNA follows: TGTGCCAGCAGTCGTAACAGTCACACTGAAGCTTTCTTT. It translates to CASSRNSHTEAFF.

The CDR3 nucleotides are TGTGCCAGCCGACGACGGAATTTGAACACTGAAGCTTTCTTT. This codes for CASRRRNLNTEAFF. V usage is TRBV27 and J usage is TRBJ1-1; D remains unclear. The CDR3 sequence is 14 residues long. Trimming stripped 8 bases from V and 0 bases from J, with 13 bases between. Germline CDR1 MNHEY, CDR2 SMNVEV (reference sequence).

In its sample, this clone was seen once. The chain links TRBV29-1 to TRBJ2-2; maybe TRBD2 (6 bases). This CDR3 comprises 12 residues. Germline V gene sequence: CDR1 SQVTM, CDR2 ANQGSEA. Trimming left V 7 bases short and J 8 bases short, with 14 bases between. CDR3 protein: CSALAAGGELFF. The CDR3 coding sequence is TGCAGCGCCCTAGCTGCGGGGGGGGAGCTGTTTTTT.

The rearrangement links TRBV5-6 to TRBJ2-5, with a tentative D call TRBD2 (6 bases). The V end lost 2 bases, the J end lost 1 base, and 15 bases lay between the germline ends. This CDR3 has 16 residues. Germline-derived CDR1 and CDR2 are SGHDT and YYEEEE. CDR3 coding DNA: TGTGCCAGCAGCTTAAGGGTCGGGAGAGGCCAAGAGACCCAGTACTTC. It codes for CASSLRVGRGQETQYF.

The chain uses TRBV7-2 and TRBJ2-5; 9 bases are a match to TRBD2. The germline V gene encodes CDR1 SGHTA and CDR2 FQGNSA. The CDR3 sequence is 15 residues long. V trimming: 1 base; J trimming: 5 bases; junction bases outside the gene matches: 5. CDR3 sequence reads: CASSLGLAGTETQYF. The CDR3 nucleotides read TGTGCCAGCAGCTTAGGTCTAGCGGGAACCGAGACCCAGTACTTC.

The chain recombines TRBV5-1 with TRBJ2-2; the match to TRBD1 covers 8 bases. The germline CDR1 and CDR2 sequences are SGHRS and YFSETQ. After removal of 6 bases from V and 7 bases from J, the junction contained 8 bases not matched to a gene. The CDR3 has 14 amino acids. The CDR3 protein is CASTPGGSGGELFF. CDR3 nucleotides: TGCGCCAGCACCCCAGGGGGCTCTGGCGGGGAGCTGTTTTTT.

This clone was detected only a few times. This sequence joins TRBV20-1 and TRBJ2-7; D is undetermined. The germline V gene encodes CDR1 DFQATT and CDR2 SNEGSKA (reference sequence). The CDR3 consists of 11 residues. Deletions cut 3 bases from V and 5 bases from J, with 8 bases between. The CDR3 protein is CSARVSHEQYF. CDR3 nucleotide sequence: TGCAGTGCTAGGGTTTCCCACGAGCAGTACTTC.

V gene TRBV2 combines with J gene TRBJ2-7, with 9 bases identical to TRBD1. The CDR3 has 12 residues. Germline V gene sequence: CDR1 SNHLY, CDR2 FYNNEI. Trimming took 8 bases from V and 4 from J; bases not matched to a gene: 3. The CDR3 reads CASGQGLYEQYF. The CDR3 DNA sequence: TGTGCCAGCGGACAGGGGTTATACGAGCAGTACTTC.

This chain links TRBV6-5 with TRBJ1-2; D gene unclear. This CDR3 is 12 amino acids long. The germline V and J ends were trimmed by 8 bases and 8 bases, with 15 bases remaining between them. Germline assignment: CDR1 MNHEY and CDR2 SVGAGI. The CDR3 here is CASSTTVGGYTF. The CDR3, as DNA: TGTGCCAGCTCTACAACAGTAGGGGGCTACACCTTC.

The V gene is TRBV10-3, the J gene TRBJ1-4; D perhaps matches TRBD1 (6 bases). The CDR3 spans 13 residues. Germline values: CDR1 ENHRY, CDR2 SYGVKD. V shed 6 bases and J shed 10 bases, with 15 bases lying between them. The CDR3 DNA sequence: TGTGCCATCAGCCCCGGACAGAGCGTAAAACTGTTTTTT. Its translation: CAISPGQSVKLFF.

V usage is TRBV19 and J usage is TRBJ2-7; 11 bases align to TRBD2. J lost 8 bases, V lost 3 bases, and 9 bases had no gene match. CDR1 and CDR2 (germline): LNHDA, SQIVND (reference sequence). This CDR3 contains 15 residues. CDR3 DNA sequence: TGTGCCAGTAGTATCTGGACTAGCGGGCCTACACAGCAGTACTTC. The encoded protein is CASSIWTSGPTQQYF.

The CDR3 region is CASSPQGGAYGYTF. CDR3 in DNA: TGTGCCAGTAGCCCACAGGGTGGTGCGTATGGCTACACCTTC. V usage is TRBV19 and J usage is TRBJ1-2; tentatively, D is TRBD1 (6 bases). Germline lookup yields CDR1 LNHDA and CDR2 SQIVND (reference sequence). V dropped 6 bases and J dropped 5 bases, with 16 bases sitting between them. This CDR3 region has 14 residues.

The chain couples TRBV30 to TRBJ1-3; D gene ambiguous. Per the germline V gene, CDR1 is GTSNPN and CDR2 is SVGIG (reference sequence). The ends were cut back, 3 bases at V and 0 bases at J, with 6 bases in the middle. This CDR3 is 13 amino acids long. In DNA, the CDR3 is TGTGCCTGGAGCCAGAGCTCTGGAAACACCATATATTTT. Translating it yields CAWSQSSGNTIYF.